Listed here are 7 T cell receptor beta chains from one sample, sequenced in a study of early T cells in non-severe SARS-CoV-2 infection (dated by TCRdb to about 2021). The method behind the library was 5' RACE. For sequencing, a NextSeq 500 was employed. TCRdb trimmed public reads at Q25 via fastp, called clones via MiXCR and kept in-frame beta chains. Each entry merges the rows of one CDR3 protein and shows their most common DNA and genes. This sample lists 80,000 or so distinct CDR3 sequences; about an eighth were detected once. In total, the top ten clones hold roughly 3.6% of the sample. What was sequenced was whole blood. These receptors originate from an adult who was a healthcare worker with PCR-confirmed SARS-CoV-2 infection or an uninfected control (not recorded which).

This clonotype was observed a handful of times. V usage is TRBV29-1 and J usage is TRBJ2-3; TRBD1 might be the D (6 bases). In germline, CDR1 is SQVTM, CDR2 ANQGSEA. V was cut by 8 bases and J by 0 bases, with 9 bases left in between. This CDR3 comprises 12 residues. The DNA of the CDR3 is TGCAGCATCAGGGGTAGCACAGATACGCAGTATTTT. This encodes CSIRGSTDTQYF.

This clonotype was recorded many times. The DNA for the CDR3 is TGTGCCAGCAGCCCAGACACCGCGTACTATGGCTACACCTTC. Protein: CASSPDTAYYGYTF. This chain connects TRBV12-3 or TRBV12-4 to TRBJ1-2; no reliable D call. The V end lost 6 bases, the J end lost 3 bases, and 14 bases lay between the germline ends. The CDR3 is made up of 14 amino acids.

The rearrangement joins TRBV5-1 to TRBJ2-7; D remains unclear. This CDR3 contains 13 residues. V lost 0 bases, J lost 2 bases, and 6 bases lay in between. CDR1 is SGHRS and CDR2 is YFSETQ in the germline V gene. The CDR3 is CASSLEIAYEQYF. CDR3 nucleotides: TGCGCCAGCAGCTTGGAAATCGCCTACGAGCAGTACTTC.

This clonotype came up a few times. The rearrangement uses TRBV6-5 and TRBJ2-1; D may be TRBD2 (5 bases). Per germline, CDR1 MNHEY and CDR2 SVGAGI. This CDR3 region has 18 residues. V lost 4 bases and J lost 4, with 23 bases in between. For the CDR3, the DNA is TGTGCCAGCAGTTTATTTGGGGTCGGGAAGTCGAGGTACAATGAGCAGTTCTTC. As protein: CASSLFGVGKSRYNEQFF.

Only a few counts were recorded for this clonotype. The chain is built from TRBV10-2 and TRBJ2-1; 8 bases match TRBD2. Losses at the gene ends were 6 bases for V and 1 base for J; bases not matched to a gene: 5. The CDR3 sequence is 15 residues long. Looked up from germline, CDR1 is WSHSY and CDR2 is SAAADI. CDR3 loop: CASSFSSGSYNEQFF. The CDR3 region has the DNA TGCGCCAGCAGCTTTTCTAGCGGGTCCTACAATGAGCAGTTCTTC.

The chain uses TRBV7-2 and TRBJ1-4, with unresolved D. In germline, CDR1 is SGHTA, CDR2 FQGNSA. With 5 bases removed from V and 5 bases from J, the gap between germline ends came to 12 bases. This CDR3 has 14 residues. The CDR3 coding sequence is TGTGCCAGCAGCCAAGACCGGGTCAATGAAAAACTGTTTTTT. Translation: CASSQDRVNEKLFF.

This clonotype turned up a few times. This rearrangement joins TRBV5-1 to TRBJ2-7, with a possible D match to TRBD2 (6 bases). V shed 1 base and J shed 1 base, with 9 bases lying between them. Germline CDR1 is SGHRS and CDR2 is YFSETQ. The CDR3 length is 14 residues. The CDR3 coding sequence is TGCGCCAGCAGCTTGAACGGAGGGTCCTACGAGCAGTACTTC. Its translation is CASSLNGGSYEQYF.